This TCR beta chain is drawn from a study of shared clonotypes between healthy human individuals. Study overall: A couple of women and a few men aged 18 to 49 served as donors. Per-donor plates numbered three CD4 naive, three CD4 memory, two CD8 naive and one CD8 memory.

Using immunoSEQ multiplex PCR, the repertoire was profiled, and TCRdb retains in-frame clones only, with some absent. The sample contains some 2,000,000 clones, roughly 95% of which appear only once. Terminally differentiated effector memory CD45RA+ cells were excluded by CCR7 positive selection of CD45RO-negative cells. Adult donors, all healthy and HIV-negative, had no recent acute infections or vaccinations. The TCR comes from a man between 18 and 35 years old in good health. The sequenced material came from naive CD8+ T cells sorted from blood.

This CDR3 reads CASSLSIGTGFNSPLHF. The CDR3 DNA sequence: TGTGCCAGCAGTTTATCGATTGGGACAGGGTTCAATTCACCCCTCCACTTT. J is TRBJ1-6 and V is TRBV27, with 9 bases aligning to TRBD1. Unmatched junction bases numbered 7, after V lost 0 bases and J lost 7 bases. This CDR3 comprises 17 residues. CDR1 MNHEY and CDR2 SMNVEV come from the germline V gene (reference sequence).